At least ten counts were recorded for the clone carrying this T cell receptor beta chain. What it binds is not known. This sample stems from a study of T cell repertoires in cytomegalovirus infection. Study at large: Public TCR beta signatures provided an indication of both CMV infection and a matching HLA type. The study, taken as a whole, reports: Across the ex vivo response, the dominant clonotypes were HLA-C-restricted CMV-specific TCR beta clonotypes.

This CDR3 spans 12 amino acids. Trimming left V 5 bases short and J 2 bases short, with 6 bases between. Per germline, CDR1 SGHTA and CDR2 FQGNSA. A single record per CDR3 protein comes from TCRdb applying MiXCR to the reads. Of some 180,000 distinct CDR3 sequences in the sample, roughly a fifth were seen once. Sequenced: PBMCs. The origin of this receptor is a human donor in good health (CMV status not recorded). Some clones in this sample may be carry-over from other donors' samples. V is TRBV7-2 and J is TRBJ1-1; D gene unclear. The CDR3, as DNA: TGTGCCAGCAGCCCGCCCAACACTGAAGCTTTCTTT. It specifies CASSPPNTEAFF.